The source of this T cell receptor beta chain is a study of T cell repertoires in cytomegalovirus infection. Study-level information: Recently identified HLA-C-restricted CMV epitopes were among the peptides used. Indicated by public TCR beta signatures were CMV infection and matching HLA type. Broader study findings: Clonotype analysis showed dominance of the ex vivo response by HLA-C-restricted CMV-specific TCR beta clonotypes. The study identified carriers of CMV plus the relevant HLA from cumulative public TCR beta family frequency.

TCRdb fed the reads into MiXCR, producing one record per CDR3 protein. The sample has 830,000 or so distinct CDR3 sequences; roughly 33% are singletons. This clonotype has only a few counts. Its antigen is currently unknown. The germline V gene has CDR1 MNHNY and CDR2 SVGAGI (reference sequence). The CDR3 length is 14 residues. V was pared by 5 bases and J by 2 bases, with 10 bases between. Sequenced here: cultured CD8+ T cells from PBMCs, sampled from culture after CMV antigen stimulation. The chain couples TRBV6-6 to TRBJ1-3; D unclear. This TCR was recovered from a human donor in good health (CMV status not recorded). Some clones in this sample may be carry-over from other donors' samples. DNA for the CDR3: TGTGCCAGCAGTAAGCTAGGGACTGGAAACACCATATATTTT. Encoded protein: CASSKLGTGNTIYF.